These 4 T cell receptor beta chains were all obtained from the same sample, sequenced in a study of blood T cells in healthy people across ages. Together with a sample-barcoded 5' primer, a J-beta primer mix was included in a second PCR lasting about 7 to 11 cycles. From the 5' RACE reads, TCRdb called clonotypes with MiXCR, one entry per CDR3 protein. Altogether 850,000 to 1,100,000 distinct CDR3 sequences are present, less than 45% being singletons, with the ten largest covering 13%. The sample consisted of blood. The source of these receptors is a man aged 18-30 years in good health.

This chain connects TRBV20-1 to TRBJ2-7; perhaps D is TRBD1 or TRBD2 (6 bases each). The J call is doubtful: the DNA matches TRBJ2-5 better. Germline values: CDR1 DFQATT, CDR2 SNEGSKA (reference sequence). The CDR3 totals 14 residues. CDR3: CSASRGGTGETQYF. The CDR3 coding sequence is TGCAGTGCTAGTCGAGGGGGGACCGGTGAGACCCAGTACTTC.

The chain combines TRBV20-1 with TRBJ1-1, with D possibly being TRBD1 (6 bases). This CDR3 region has 15 residues. V was shortened by 2 bases and J by 1 base, with 14 bases between the two germline ends. CDR1 is DFQATT, CDR2 SNEGSKA, per germline (reference sequence). The CDR3 protein is CSARPGGARNTEAFF. The CDR3 region has the DNA TGCAGTGCTAGACCTGGGGGGGCACGGAACACTGAAGCTTTCTTT.

In regard to this clonotype: A read error may account for a junction end that differs from germline. The CDR3 nucleotides are TGTGCCAGCAGTTTATCTAATCGGCCCCAGCATTTT. Translated, it gives CASSLSNRPQHF. The V gene is TRBV12-3 or TRBV12-4, the J gene TRBJ1-5, with unresolved D. The CDR3 is 12 amino acids.

This clonotype was detected ten times or more. This chain uses TRBV6-2 or TRBV6-3 with TRBJ2-1; TRBD1 matches 7 bases. The V gene end was trimmed by 4 bases and the J gene end by 7 bases; junction bases not matched to a gene: 4. The CDR3 is made up of 13 amino acids. Germline V lookup: CDR1 MNHEY, CDR2 SVGEGT. CDR3 coding DNA: TGTGCCAGCAGTTCAAACAGGGGAAATGAGCAGTTCTTC. Translation gives CASSSNRGNEQFF.